The 7 T cell receptor beta chains below were found in one sample sequenced in a study of blood T cell repertoires in COVID-19. Measured with immunoSEQ multiplex PCR; TCRdb has only the in-frame clones, and not every one. The sample has 100,000 to 150,000 clones; around 88% are singletons. The specimen was peripheral blood. The receptors originated from a man aged 50-60 years with acute or convalescent COVID-19.

The V call is TRBV7-9, the J call TRBJ1-4, with 8 bases aligning to TRBD1. From germline, CDR1 is SEHNR and CDR2 FQNEAQ (reference sequence). Trimming took 4 bases from V and 8 from J; bases not matched to a gene: 9. The CDR3 runs 15 residues. The CDR3 DNA reads TGTGCCAGCAGCTACCGACAGGGGCAGGGGGAAAAACTGTTTTTT. Translating it yields CASSYRQGQGEKLFF.

The chain links TRBV7-3 to TRBJ2-2; D not resolved. CDR1 is SGHTA and CDR2 is FQGTGA in the germline V gene. CDR3 length equals 13 residues. V dropped 5 bases and J dropped 4 bases, with 8 bases sitting between them. Here the CDR3 DNA reads TGTGCCAGCAGCCCATTTTCCACCGGGGAGCTGTTTTTT. Translated, it gives CASSPFSTGELFF.

The J gene is TRBJ1-3, the V gene TRBV19; D is undetermined. The V and J ends lost 4 bases and 0 bases respectively, with 4 bases between them. In germline, CDR1 is LNHDA, CDR2 SQIVND (reference sequence). The CDR3 has 13 residues. The CDR3 coding sequence is TGTGCCAGTAGTAGAGGCTCTGGAAACACCATATATTTT. Translation gives CASSRGSGNTIYF.

The V and J genes are TRBV19 and TRBJ2-1; D is perhaps TRBD2 (5 bases). The CDR3 has 16 residues. In germline, CDR1 is LNHDA, CDR2 SQIVND (reference sequence). Trimming removed 4 bases from V and 8 bases from J, with 21 bases in between. This CDR3 is CASSSSWASSGDEQFF. CDR3 sequence (DNA): TGTGCCAGTAGTAGCTCGTGGGCTAGCTCAGGCGATGAGCAGTTCTTC.

This sequence joins TRBV18 and TRBJ2-5, with a tentative D call TRBD1 (6 bases). Trimming stripped 2 bases from V and 2 bases from J, with 9 bases between. Germline V gene sequence: CDR1 KGHSH, CDR2 LQKENI. The CDR3 is made up of 14 amino acids. The CDR3 reads CASSPTGQQETQYF. The DNA for the CDR3 is TGTGCCAGCTCACCAACGGGACAACAAGAGACCCAGTACTTC.

The gene calls are TRBV4-2 and TRBJ2-7, with 7 bases aligning to TRBD1. After removal of 0 bases from V and 8 bases from J, the junction contained 13 bases not matched to a gene. CDR1 LGHNA and CDR2 YNFKEQ come from the germline V gene. The CDR3 is 16 residues long. This CDR3 reads CASSQDGDFGDSKQYF. CDR3 bases: TGTGCCAGCAGCCAAGATGGAGACTTTGGGGACAGCAAGCAGTACTTC.

A word on this clone: The same CDR3 also results from other DNA sequences found in this sample. The chain combines TRBV28 with TRBJ1-5; 8 positions agree with TRBD1. CDR1 is MDHEN, CDR2 SYDVKM, per germline. The junction had 6 bases not matched to a gene; V was cut back by 6 bases and J by 2 bases. CDR3 length: 15 residues. CDR3 loop: CASSAGGAGNQPQHF. CDR3 sequence (DNA): TGTGCCAGCAGCGCAGGGGGCGCGGGCAATCAGCCCCAGCATTTT.